A single T cell receptor (beta chain) is shown here with its context. Its antigen is currently unknown. Splitting of each subset's genomic DNA was done evenly across several immunoSEQ plates. Replicate sorted-subset PCRs were loaded with 150 to 250 ng DNA, approximately 31,000 T cell genomes. Assay used: immunoSEQ multiplex PCR; TCRdb lists only in-frame clones, some missing. The profile shows roughly 1,500,000 clones, less than 99% of them singletons. Per germline, CDR1 SQVTM and CDR2 ANQGSEA. Trimming removed 0 bases from V and 5 bases from J; junction bases left unmatched: 13. The CDR3 runs 19 residues. The data are from a study of shared clonotypes between healthy human individuals. Study-wide findings and caveats: For naive CD4 cells, approximately 4.7% of clonotypes were shared across a handful of donors.

There were no recent acute infections or vaccinations among the donors, who were healthy HIV-negative adults. Sequences were obtained from naive CD4+ T cells sorted from blood. The subset here: CD45RA+ positively selected. This chain joins TRBV29-1 and TRBJ2-5; TRBD2 aligns across 15 bases. This TCR was recovered from a man aged 30 to 45 in good health. The CDR3 nucleotides read TGCAGCGTTGAAGATCATGGGGGGACTAGCGGGAGGTCATTGGAGACCCAGTACTTC. This codes for CSVEDHGGTSGRSLETQYF.